These 28 T cell receptor beta chains were all obtained from the same sample, sequenced in a study of T cells in women clearing cervical HPV infection. Sequencing used immunoSEQ multiplex PCR; TCRdb keeps in-frame clones, though not all of them. The sample's table shows 28,000 or so clones. Input material: blood buffy coat. These TCRs come from a woman between 18 and 70 years old with a cervical HPV16 infection that either progressed to CIN3+ or cleared (not recorded which).

A word on this clone: The sequenced fragment ends 3 residues before the CDR3 boundary, so the rest is inferred from the germline J gene. The chain uses TRBV11-2 and TRBJ2-5; 8 positions agree with TRBD2. Germline CDR1 is SGHAT and CDR2 is FQNNGV. This CDR3 has 15 amino acids. The trim removed 6 bases at V and 5 bases at J, leaving 11 bases unmatched. CDR3 amino acids: CASSEKGLVGETQYF. Incomplete CDR3 DNA: TGTGCCAGCAGTGAAAAGGGACTAGTGGGGGAGACC.

With regard to this clone: The read stops 3 residues short of the end of the CDR3; the missing end is completed from the germline J gene. V is TRBV20-1 and J is TRBJ2-3; 13 nucleotides line up with TRBD2. Germline CDR1 and CDR2: DFQATT and SNEGSKA (reference sequence). CDR3 length equals 16 residues. Losses at the gene ends were 3 bases for V and 7 bases for J; bases not matched to a gene: 10. The CDR3 loop is CSASPGLAGTRYTQYF. Incomplete CDR3 DNA: TGCAGTGCTAGCCCGGGACTAGCGGGGACCCGATATACG.

The CDR3 reads CASSLSSGNNEQFF. CDR3 DNA (partial): TGTGCCAGCAGCTTGTCTAGCGGGAACAATGAG. The V gene is TRBV7-3, the J gene TRBJ2-1, with TRBD2 matching over 9 bases. The DNA ends 3 residues before the CDR3 does, and the rest of the CDR3 is filled in from the germline J gene. The ends lost 3 bases at V and 5 bases at J; junction bases unmatched: 2. The germline CDR1 and CDR2 sequences are SGHTA and FQGTGA. The CDR3 is 14 residues long.

Details on this clone: The read is 3 residues too short to cover the CDR3 end, so that end is filled in from the germline J gene. The chain has TRBV19 and TRBJ1-5; D gene unclear. Trimming cost V 2 bases and J 7 bases, with 18 bases left between them. The length of the CDR3 is 16 residues. Germline CDR1 and CDR2: LNHDA and SQIVND (reference sequence). The chain's CDR3 is CASSIQVLVGRQPQHF. The sequenced part of the CDR3 DNA is TGTGCCAGTAGTATACAGGTTTTGGTGGGCAGGCAGCCC.

Concerning this clone: The CDR3 end lies 3 residues beyond the end of the read and is filled in from the germline J gene. V is TRBV7-6 and J is TRBJ1-2; D is unclear. The germline CDR1 and CDR2 sequences are SGHVS and FNYEAQ. The CDR3 is 16 residues long. CDR3 sequence reads: CASSSRLAGDTDTYTF. The CDR3 DNA, read in part, is TGTGCCAGCAGCTCCCGACTAGCGGGAGACACAGATACC.

In the case of this clone: The CDR3 is cut off 3 residues early in the read; its end comes from the germline J gene. The rearrangement links TRBV6-2 or TRBV6-3 to TRBJ1-1; TRBD1 aligns across 7 bases. V dropped 6 bases and J dropped 7; count of bases not matched to a gene: 5. Germline V gene lookup returns CDR1 MNHEY and CDR2 SVGEGT. This CDR3 comprises 12 residues. CDR3: CASRTTGIEAFF. The sequenced part of the CDR3 DNA is TGTGCCAGCAGAACGACAGGGATTGAA.

For this clone: Coverage ceases 3 residues before the CDR3 finishes, and the germline J gene fills in the end. The V and J genes are TRBV7-7 and TRBJ2-5; D might be TRBD1 or TRBD2, each matching 5 bases. The germline gives CDR1 SSHAT, CDR2 FNYEAQ (reference sequence). The CDR3 has 16 amino acids. The V and J ends lost 1 base and 0 bases respectively, with 12 bases between them. The CDR3 bases that were read are TGTGCCAGCAGCTTAGGGGAGAGGGGTTACCAAGAGACC. Translation: CASSLGERGYQET. The complete CDR3 protein is CASSLGERGYQETQYF.

A note on this clone: The sequenced fragment ends 3 residues before the CDR3 boundary, so the rest is inferred from the germline J gene. The chain links TRBV7-6 to TRBJ2-4; D not certain. The CDR3 contains 16 residues. Germline CDR1 is SGHVS and CDR2 is FNYEAQ. The part of the CDR3 DNA that was read is TGTGCCAGCAGCCTTAATTCACATATCACTAACTATGGT. Protein product: CASSLNSHITNYG. The whole CDR3 is CASSLNSHITNYGQYF. The full variable domain, rest sourced from reference TRBV7-6 and TRBJ2-4, is GAGVSQSPRYKVTKRGQDVALRCDPISGHVSLYWYRQALGQGPEFLTYFNYEAQQDKSGLPNDRFSAERPEGSISTLTIQRTEQRDSAMYRCASSLNSHITNYGQYFGAGTRLSVL.

Comment on this clone: The read halts 3 residues ahead of the CDR3 end, with the missing end drawn from the germline J gene. The chain uses TRBV5-6 and TRBJ1-2, with TRBD1 matching 8 bases. Germline assignment: CDR1 SGHDT and CDR2 YYEEEE. CDR3 length: 13 residues. With 3 bases clipped from V and 5 bases from J, the junction kept 3 bases outside the gene matches. CDR3 DNA, as far as it was read: TGTGCCAGCAGCTGGCAGGGGGCGTATGGC. It translates to CASSWQGAYG. The CDR3 as a whole reads CASSWQGAYGYTF.

CDR3 bases read: TGTGCCAGCAGCTTAGGAGCTCAGCCC. Its translation is CASSLGAQP. The full CDR3 protein is CASSLGAQPQHF. The chain has TRBV7-9 and TRBJ1-5, with no clear D. The CDR3 is cut off 3 residues early in the read; its end comes from the germline J gene. The CDR3 is 12 amino acids. CDR1 is SEHNR, CDR2 FQNEAQ, per germline (reference sequence). Trimming left V 1 base short and J 6 bases short, with 4 bases between.

Details on this clone: The missing CDR3 end, 3 residues past where the read stops, is filled in from the germline J gene. This chain uses TRBV7-6 with TRBJ2-4, with 7 bases fitting TRBD1. The CDR3 loop spans 11 amino acids. CDR1 SGHVS and CDR2 FNYEAQ come from the germline V gene. The CDR3 reads CASWDSYGQYF. The DNA read from the CDR3 is TGTGCCAGCTGGGACAGCTATGGT.

To note about this clone: Read data end 3 residues before the CDR3 end; the end is taken from the germline J gene. The chain couples TRBV6-2 or TRBV6-3 to TRBJ1-2; 9 bases fit TRBD1. The germline gives CDR1 MNHEY, CDR2 SVGEGT. The V and J ends lost 7 bases and 5 bases, in that order; junction bases with no gene match: 11. The CDR3 has 15 amino acids. CDR3 residues: CASNKQGATGYGYTF. The DNA read from the CDR3 is TGTGCCAGCAACAAACAGGGGGCCACAGGGTATGGC.

On this clone itself: The read terminates 3 residues before the CDR3 end, so the remaining end is supplied by the germline J gene. J is TRBJ2-4 and V is TRBV7-9; D possibly matches TRBD1 or TRBD2 (6 bases each). Per germline, CDR1 SEHNR and CDR2 FQNEAQ (reference sequence). The CDR3 length is 14 residues. CDR3 DNA (partial): TGTGCCAGCAGCTTCAGGGGAGGAAACTATGGT. It translates to CASSFRGGNYG. From start to end, the CDR3 is CASSFRGGNYGQYF.

Concerning this clone itself: The CDR3 is cut off 3 residues early in the read; its end comes from the germline J gene. The rearrangement joins TRBV6-2 or TRBV6-3 to TRBJ1-2, with D possibly matching TRBD1 (6 bases). This CDR3 comprises 13 residues. V was cut by 5 bases and J by 7 bases, with 14 bases left in between. Germline-derived CDR1 and CDR2 are MNHEY and SVGEGT. This chain's CDR3 is CASSTGRRIGYTF. The covered CDR3 bases are TGTGCCAGCAGTACAGGGAGGAGGATTGGC.

On this clone: The read ends 3 residues before the CDR3 terminus; that terminus is restored from the germline J gene. This chain joins TRBV5-1 and TRBJ2-1; tentative D call: TRBD1 (5 bases). This CDR3 is built from 12 residues. Trimming stripped 1 base from V and 6 bases from J, with 5 bases between. The germline CDR1 and CDR2 sequences are SGHRS and YFSETQ. The part of the CDR3 DNA that was read is TGCGCCAGCAGCTTGCAGGGCAATGAG. Its translation: CASSLQGNE. The full CDR3 is CASSLQGNEQFF.

About this clone itself: The read ends 3 residues shy of where the CDR3 ends; the end is completed using the germline J gene. V is TRBV2 and J is TRBJ2-7; 13 bases are shared with TRBD2. V gave up 8 bases and J gave up 3 bases; unmatched junction bases: 19. CDR1 SNHLY and CDR2 FYNNEI come from the germline V gene. The CDR3 extends over 19 amino acids. CDR3 amino acids: CASVAGTSGMAVSSYEQYF. The sequenced part of the CDR3 DNA is TGTGCCAGCGTCGCCGGGACTAGCGGGATGGCCGTTTCGAGCTACGAG.

This CDR3 reads CASSSGLPYEQYF. The covered CDR3 bases are TGCGCCAGCAGCTCGGGACTACCATACGAG. The rearrangement links TRBV5-1 to TRBJ2-7; 7 nucleotides agree with TRBD2. The CDR3 end falls 3 residues outside the read, so it is completed with the germline J gene. The V and J ends lost 3 bases and 4 bases, in that order; junction bases with no gene match: 4. The CDR3 loop spans 13 amino acids. CDR1 is SGHRS, CDR2 YFSETQ, per germline. Combining the CDR3 with reference TRBV5-1 and TRBJ2-7 gives the whole variable domain KAGVTQTPRYLIKTRGQQVTLSCSPISGHRSVSWYQQTPGQGLQFLFEYFSETQRNKGNFPGRFSGRQFSNSRSEMNVSTLELGDSALYLCASSSGLPYEQYFGPGTRLTVT.

Worth noting for this clone: The CDR3 end falls 3 residues outside the read, so it is completed with the germline J gene. The rearrangement links TRBV18 to TRBJ2-7; 8 nucleotides agree with TRBD1. The V and J ends lost 4 bases and 3 bases, in that order; junction bases with no gene match: 2. The CDR3 contains 13 residues. The germline CDR1 and CDR2 sequences are KGHSH and LQKENI. CDR3 region: CASSRDRNYEQYF. CDR3 bases read: TGTGCCAGCTCACGGGACAGGAACTACGAG.

Notes on this clone: The sequence runs out 3 residues before the end of the CDR3; the remainder is reconstructed from the germline J gene. J is TRBJ1-5 and V is TRBV11-1; TRBD1 aligns across 7 bases. Germline CDR1 reads SGHAT; CDR2 reads FQDESV (reference sequence). The junction had 7 bases not matched to a gene; V was cut back by 5 bases and J by 3 bases. This CDR3 spans 15 amino acids. This CDR3 is CASSLSGTDNQPQHF. The part of the CDR3 DNA that was read is TGTGCCAGCAGCCTATCCGGGACAGACAATCAGCCC. The full variable domain, rest sourced from reference TRBV11-1 and TRBJ1-5, is EAEVAQSPRYKITEKSQAVAFWCDPISGHATLYWYRQILGQGPELLVQFQDESVVDDSQLPKDRFSAERLKGVDSTLKIQPAELGDSAMYLCASSLSGTDNQPQHFGDGTRLSIL.

About this clone: The read ends 3 residues before the CDR3 terminus; that terminus is restored from the germline J gene. V is TRBV5-1 and J is TRBJ1-1; possible D gene TRBD1, 5 bases. CDR3 length: 14 residues. Trimming stripped 0 bases from V and 5 bases from J, with 11 bases between. Germline V gives CDR1 SGHRS, CDR2 YFSETQ. The CDR3 DNA, read in part, is TGCGCCAGCAGCTTGGACCCAGGGTCGACTGAA. This translates into CASSLDPGSTE. The CDR3, in full, reads CASSLDPGSTEAFF.

Concerning this clone itself: The read terminates 3 residues before the CDR3 end, so the remaining end is supplied by the germline J gene. This chain joins TRBV5-1 and TRBJ2-3; D ambiguous. V was pared by 4 bases and J by 2 bases, with 20 bases between. The CDR3 consists of 17 residues. The V gene's germline CDR1 is SGHRS and CDR2 YFSETQ. The CDR3 sequence: CASSPPRQQGHTDTQYF. Partial CDR3 DNA: TGCGCCAGCAGCCCCCCGCGCCAGCAAGGGCACACAGATACG.

As for this clone: The missing CDR3 end, 3 residues past where the read stops, is filled in from the germline J gene. This specimen includes other DNA sequences encoding the same CDR3. The J gene is TRBJ1-3, the V gene TRBV19; D is possibly TRBD1 (5 bases). The germline gives CDR1 LNHDA, CDR2 SQIVND (reference sequence). The length of the CDR3 is 16 residues. V lost 1 base to trimming and J lost 3 bases, with 13 bases between them. The DNA read from the CDR3 is TGTGCCAGTAGTATAGTTGGGGGGAGTTTTGGAAACACC. It codes for CASSIVGGSFGNT. The whole CDR3 is CASSIVGGSFGNTIYF.

As concerns this clone: Coverage ceases 3 residues before the CDR3 finishes, and the germline J gene fills in the end. The V and J genes are TRBV20-1 and TRBJ2-3; possibly TRBD2 for D (5 bases). The germline CDR1 and CDR2 sequences are DFQATT and SNEGSKA (reference sequence). This CDR3 has 11 amino acids. The CDR3 here is CSAEVSGTQYF. The DNA read from the CDR3 is TGCAGTGCTGAAGTGTCGGGGACG.

Concerning this clone itself: The read is 3 residues too short to cover the CDR3 end, so that end is filled in from the germline J gene. The J gene is TRBJ2-4, the V gene TRBV25-1; D is perhaps TRBD2 (6 bases). Between the trimmed V and J ends, which lost 5 bases and 2 bases, there was a span of 25 bases. Germline values: CDR1 MGHDK, CDR2 SYGVNS. The CDR3 loop spans 19 amino acids. The CDR3 reads CASSPVGGVAGPSKNIQYF. CDR3 DNA, as far as it was read: TGTGCCAGCAGTCCAGTCGGGGGAGTTGCGGGGCCGTCCAAAAACATT.

In regard to this clone: The CDR3 is cut off 3 residues early in the read; its end comes from the germline J gene. The genes are TRBV10-3 and TRBJ2-7; 11 bases map to TRBD1. This CDR3 comprises 15 residues. Germline CDR1 is ENHRY and CDR2 is SYGVKD. V lost 7 bases, J lost 1 base, and 6 bases stayed unmatched. This CDR3 reads CAIMKGQGDSYEQYF. The covered CDR3 bases are TGTGCCATCATGAAGGGACAGGGGGATTCCTACGAG.

Turning to this clone: The read ends 3 residues early relative to the CDR3; the germline J gene fills the gap. The V call is TRBV18, the J call TRBJ2-3, with D possibly being TRBD2 (5 bases). Germline CDR1 and CDR2: KGHSH and LQKENI. The CDR3 runs to 15 residues. CDR3 bases read: TGTGCCAGCTCATTCCGACACGCAACGGAGGAGACG. Translated, it gives CASSFRHATEET. The entire CDR3 protein reads CASSFRHATEETQYF.

Turning to this clone: The CDR3 extends 3 residues past the end of the read, so its final part is completed from the germline J gene. The gene calls are TRBV10-2 and TRBJ1-3, with unresolved D. This CDR3 spans 14 amino acids. The germline V gene has CDR1 WSHSY and CDR2 SAAADI. V was clipped by 4 bases and J by 2 bases, with 9 bases between them. Here the CDR3 reads CASSGGDTGNTIYF. The sequenced CDR3 bases are TGCGCCAGCAGTGGAGGCGACACTGGAAACACC.

Comments on this clone: The read falls 3 residues short of the CDR3 end, and the missing part is taken from the germline J gene. The chain carries TRBV18 and TRBJ2-4, with 9 nucleotides matching TRBD1. Germline CDR1 KGHSH, CDR2 LQKENI. CDR3 size: 13 residues. The CDR3 here is CASRPDRGNGQYF. The CDR3 DNA, read in part, is TGTGCCAGCCGCCCGGACAGGGGCAATGGT. The full variable domain, rest sourced from reference TRBV18 and TRBJ2-4, is NAGVMQNPRHLVRRRGQEARLRCSPMKGHSHVYWYRQLPEEGLKFMVYLQKENIIDESGMPKERFSAEFPKEGPSILRIQQVVRGDSAAYFCASRPDRGNGQYFGAGTRLSVL.